These 17 T cell receptor beta chains were sequenced from one sample in a study of CD8 T cells in ankylosing spondylitis. No antigens are known for them. Study conclusions and caveats: What appeared characteristic of ankylosing spondylitis blood was a TCR beta motif of under 10 highly homologous variants.

TCRdb ran MiXCR on the 5' RACE reads and lists one entry per CDR3 protein. The sample carries about 90,000 distinct CDR3 sequences, roughly 10% recorded once. The material sequenced was blood, either unsorted or a sorted T cell fraction (not recorded which). The receptors stem from a male donor with ankylosing spondylitis.

This clonotype was found many times. CDR3 DNA: TGTGCCAGCAGCGTAGATTGGGTGAACTCCTACGAGCAGTACTTC. Translation gives CASSVDWVNSYEQYF. The gene calls are TRBV9 and TRBJ2-7; unclear D gene. Trimming pared 0 bases from V and 0 bases from J, leaving 10 bases between. This CDR3 is built from 15 residues. The germline CDR1 and CDR2 sequences are SGDLS and YYNGEE.

This clonotype has ten or more counts. The rearrangement joins TRBV12-5 to TRBJ2-5; a possible D gene is TRBD1 (6 bases). Germline V gene sequence: CDR1 LGHNT, CDR2 FRNRAP. The CDR3 runs to 14 residues. V was pared by 7 bases and J by 2 bases, with 14 bases between. This CDR3 is CASARQEPQETQYF. CDR3 nucleotides: TGTGCTAGTGCCAGACAGGAGCCTCAAGAGACCCAGTACTTC. Using reference TRBV12-5 and TRBJ2-5 for the parts outside the CDR3, the full variable domain is DARVTQTPRHKVTEMGQEVTMRCQPILGHNTVFWYRQTMMQGLELLAYFRNRAPLDDSGMPKDRFSAEMPDATLATLKIQPSEPRDSAVYFCASARQEPQETQYFGPGTRLLVL.

This clonotype was detected ten times or more. The genes are TRBV12-3 or TRBV12-4 and TRBJ2-2; 9 bases fit TRBD2. The ends lost 5 bases at V and 2 bases at J; junction bases unmatched: 3. This CDR3 has 15 residues. The chain's CDR3 is CASSPGTSNTGELFF. The CDR3 DNA follows: TGTGCCAGCAGTCCTGGGACTAGCAACACCGGGGAGCTGTTTTTT.

The chain carries TRBV15 and TRBJ2-6, with D unclear. Trimming stripped 0 bases from V and 0 bases from J, with 6 bases between. The V gene's germline CDR1 is LNHNV and CDR2 YYDKDF (reference sequence). The CDR3 runs to 16 residues. The CDR3 here is CATSRESTSGANVLTF. The DNA for the CDR3 is TGTGCCACCAGCAGAGAAAGTACCTCTGGGGCCAACGTCCTGACTTTC.

The gene calls are TRBV19 and TRBJ1-1; D call uncertain. CDR1 and CDR2 (germline): LNHDA, SQIVND (reference sequence). V was clipped by 6 bases and J by 4 bases, with 12 bases between them. The CDR3 contains 13 residues. As DNA, the CDR3 is TGTGCCAGTAGGGAACGGTTGGGCACTGAAGCTTTCTTT. This translates into CASRERLGTEAFF.

V gene TRBV7-9 combines with J gene TRBJ1-1; D ambiguous. The CDR3 has 15 amino acids. Germline CDR1 reads SEHNR; CDR2 reads FQNEAQ (reference sequence). V lost 5 bases and J lost 0, with 13 bases in between. The CDR3 region is CASSPHRFLNTEAFF. The CDR3 nucleotides are TGTGCCAGCAGCCCCCACCGTTTTTTGAACACTGAAGCTTTCTTT. The entire variable domain, with the rest obtained from reference TRBV7-9 and TRBJ1-1, is as follows: DTGVSQNPRHKITKRGQNVTFRCDPISEHNRLYWYRQTLGQGPEFLTYFQNEAQLEKSRLLSDRFSAERPKGSFSTLEIQRTEQGDSAMYLCASSPHRFLNTEAFFGQGTRLTVV.

This clonotype was found many times. The chain couples TRBV7-9 to TRBJ2-5, with TRBD2 matching 10 bases. This CDR3 region has 15 residues. The V gene end was trimmed by 1 base and the J gene end by 11 bases; junction bases not matched to a gene: 10. Germline V gene data show CDR1 as SEHNR and CDR2 as FQNEAQ (reference sequence). CDR3 nucleotides: TGTGCCAGCAGCTTAGGAGGACTAGCGGAGATGCGTCAGTACTTC. As protein: CASSLGGLAEMRQYF.

This clonotype was seen a few times. This chain connects TRBV4-1 to TRBJ2-3; 10 positions agree with TRBD2. CDR3 size: 19 residues. Germline CDR1 MGHRA, CDR2 YSYEKL. V gave up 2 bases and J gave up 3 bases; unmatched junction bases: 14. CDR3: CASSQSPSGSVISTDTQYF. DNA of the CDR3: TGCGCCAGCAGCCAATCCCCTAGCGGGAGCGTAATATCGACAGATACGCAGTATTTT.

This clonotype was seen ten or more times. V and J are TRBV5-1 and TRBJ1-5, with D unresolved. The CDR3 totals 15 residues. V was cut by 1 base and J by 0 bases, with 8 bases left in between. CDR1 and CDR2 (germline): SGHRS, YFSETQ. The CDR3 spells CASSLISGSNQPQHF. The CDR3 DNA follows: TGCGCCAGCAGCTTGATCTCAGGTAGCAATCAGCCCCAGCATTTT.

This clonotype was counted between two and nine times. The genes are TRBV2 and TRBJ1-1; tentative D call: TRBD1 (5 bases). The CDR3 is 14 amino acids. The V end lost 7 bases, the J end lost 1 base, and 13 bases lay between the germline ends. CDR1 SNHLY and CDR2 FYNNEI come from the germline V gene. CDR3 sequence: CASTGRVANTEAFF. DNA of the CDR3: TGTGCCAGCACCGGCAGGGTGGCGAACACTGAAGCTTTCTTT.

V usage is TRBV7-9 and J usage is TRBJ1-1, with D possibly matching TRBD1 (5 bases). Germline values: CDR1 SEHNR, CDR2 FQNEAQ (reference sequence). The V end lost 1 base, the J end lost 1 base, and 10 bases lay between the germline ends. The CDR3 length is 15 residues. The CDR3 nucleotides are TGTGCCAGCAGCTTAGAGGGGCCATCGAACACTGAAGCTTTCTTT. It specifies CASSLEGPSNTEAFF. Combining the CDR3 with reference TRBV7-9 and TRBJ1-1 gives the whole variable domain DTGVSQNPRHKITKRGQNVTFRCDPISEHNRLYWYRQTLGQGPEFLTYFQNEAQLEKSRLLSDRFSAERPKGSFSTLEIQRTEQGDSAMYLCASSLEGPSNTEAFFGQGTRLTVV.

This clonotype showed up many times. The rearrangement joins TRBV29-1 to TRBJ2-5; 10 bases match TRBD1. Trimming at V came to 8 bases and at J to 5 bases, leaving 11 bases not matched to a gene. Germline V CDR1 and CDR2: SQVTM, ANQGSEA. The CDR3 has 14 residues. The CDR3 nucleotides are TGCAGCTTAAGAAGGACAGGGGGTGTCGAGACCCAGTACTTC. This encodes CSLRRTGGVETQYF.

The chain uses TRBV13 and TRBJ2-2, with no clear D. The CDR3 length is 11 residues. Per germline, CDR1 PRHDT and CDR2 FYEKMQ (reference sequence). V lost 7 bases, J lost 5 bases, and 5 bases lay in between. The CDR3 is CASTETGELFF. Written as DNA, the CDR3 is TGTGCCAGCACGGAGACCGGGGAGCTGTTTTTT. The variable domain in full, with the rest retrieved from reference TRBV13 and TRBJ2-2, is AAGVIQSPRHLIKEKRETATLKCYPIPRHDTVYWYQQGPGQDPQFLISFYEKMQSDKGSIPDRFSAQQFSDYHSELNMSSLELGDSALYFCASTETGELFFGEGSRLTVL.

The genes are TRBV7-9 and TRBJ2-1; 7 nucleotides match TRBD2. The ends lost 5 bases at V and 0 bases at J; junction bases unmatched: 7. Germline V CDR1 and CDR2: SEHNR, FQNEAQ (reference sequence). The CDR3 contains 16 residues. CDR3 in amino acids: CASSGTGRASYNEQFF. The CDR3 bases are TGTGCCAGCAGCGGAACTGGGAGGGCCTCCTACAATGAGCAGTTCTTC. The full variable domain, in which reference TRBV7-9 and TRBJ2-1 provide the parts outside the CDR3, is DTGVSQNPRHKITKRGQNVTFRCDPISEHNRLYWYRQTLGQGPEFLTYFQNEAQLEKSRLLSDRFSAERPKGSFSTLEIQRTEQGDSAMYLCASSGTGRASYNEQFFGPGTRLTVL.

This clonotype has ten or more counts. This sequence joins TRBV4-2 and TRBJ2-7, with D hard to call. Trimming removed 0 bases at V and 2 bases at J, with 14 bases between. The CDR3 runs to 16 residues. The germline CDR1 and CDR2 sequences are LGHNA and YNFKEQ. The CDR3 sequence is CASSQDLDSSTYEQYV. Written as DNA, the CDR3 is TGTGCCAGCAGCCAAGATCTCGACTCCTCAACCTACGAGCAGTACGTC.

The chain couples TRBV12-3 or TRBV12-4 to TRBJ1-5; a weak D match, TRBD1 (5 bases). The CDR3 is 14 residues long. V was shortened by 4 bases and J by 0 bases, with 7 bases between the two germline ends. The CDR3 bases are TGTGCCAGCAGTTCGGGGCCTAGCAATCAGCCCCAGCATTTT. Its protein is CASSSGPSNQPQHF.

This chain uses TRBV19 with TRBJ2-1; D not certain. Germline V lookup: CDR1 LNHDA, CDR2 SQIVND (reference sequence). The CDR3 runs 14 residues. V was cut by 5 bases and J by 5 bases, with 13 bases left in between. This CDR3 is CASSFGGLHNEQFF. The CDR3 DNA sequence: TGTGCCAGTAGTTTTGGCGGCTTACACAATGAGCAGTTCTTC.